One sample yielded the 18 T cell receptor beta chains listed below, sequenced in a study of T cell responses to AZD1222 COVID-19 vaccine. Here immunoSEQ multiplex PCR was the method, and the copy in TCRdb shows in-frame clones only, minus some. The data contain tens of thousands of clones, about nine tenths of them singletons. Sequenced here: peripheral blood, sampled on day 0 of AZD1222 vaccination. These receptors all come from an adult in good health.

J is TRBJ2-6 and V is TRBV19; no clear D. V was cut by 2 bases and J by 0 bases, with 14 bases left in between. Germline CDR1 LNHDA, CDR2 SQIVND (reference sequence). CDR3 size: 18 residues. The CDR3 sequence is CASSISGPKASGANVLTF. The CDR3 DNA reads as TGTGCCAGTAGTATATCCGGCCCGAAGGCCTCTGGGGCCAACGTCCTGACTTTC.

The chain carries TRBV12-3 or TRBV12-4 and TRBJ1-4, with D uncertain. The CDR3 totals 13 residues. V was pared by 3 bases and J by 6 bases, with 8 bases between. The CDR3: CASSLRLHEKLFF. The CDR3 nucleotides are TGTGCCAGCAGTTTGCGGCTCCATGAAAAACTGTTTTTT.

Details on this clone: At the DNA level, this CDR3 is encoded by other sequences in the same sample as well. V gene TRBV18 combines with J gene TRBJ2-7; D is unclear. The germline V and J ends were trimmed by 3 bases and 2 bases, with 5 bases remaining between them. Germline CDR1 is KGHSH and CDR2 is LQKENI. The CDR3 totals 12 residues. The CDR3 region has the DNA TGTGCCAGCTCACCCACCGCCTACGAGCAGTACTTC. Translation gives CASSPTAYEQYF.

The chain joins TRBV3-1 (or the pseudogene TRBV3-2) to TRBJ1-4, with TRBD1 identical over 7 bases. CDR1 and CDR2 from the germline V gene are LGHDT and YNNKEL (reference sequence). J lost 5 bases, V lost 5 bases, and 8 bases had no gene match. The CDR3 contains 15 residues. CDR3 in amino acids: CASSSTGTANEKLFF. The CDR3 region has the DNA TGTGCCAGCAGCTCAACCGGGACAGCGAATGAAAAACTGTTTTTT.

The chain joins TRBV5-1 to TRBJ1-1, with D perhaps matching TRBD1 (5 bases). V gave up 4 bases and J gave up 6 bases, with 13 bases separating them. Germline V gene data show CDR1 as SGHRS and CDR2 as YFSETQ. The CDR3 sequence is 13 residues long. CDR3 amino acids: CASSPGWGAEAFF. The CDR3 DNA is TGCGCCAGCAGCCCGGGTTGGGGCGCTGAAGCTTTCTTT. Full variable domain (remainder filled in from reference TRBV5-1 and TRBJ1-1): KAGVTQTPRYLIKTRGQQVTLSCSPISGHRSVSWYQQTPGQGLQFLFEYFSETQRNKGNFPGRFSGRQFSNSRSEMNVSTLELGDSALYLCASSPGWGAEAFFGQGTRLTVV.

This clone has just one count. The chain links TRBV6-5 to TRBJ1-6, with 7 nucleotides matching TRBD1. The germline V gene encodes CDR1 MNHEY and CDR2 SVGAGI. The length of the CDR3 is 13 residues. V lost 8 bases to trimming and J lost 2 bases; unmatched junction nucleotides: 0. DNA for the CDR3: TGTGCCAGCCAGGGGGCCTATAATTCACCCCTCCACTTT. Amino acids: CASQGAYNSPLHF.

This clone was counted a single time. The chain employs TRBV11-2 and TRBJ2-7; D possibly corresponds to TRBD2 (5 bases). V was trimmed by 4 bases and J by 3 bases, leaving 25 bases between them. In germline, CDR1 is SGHAT, CDR2 FQNNGV. The CDR3 runs 18 residues. CDR3 in amino acids: CASSSAGGPGGPSYEQYF. CDR3 in DNA: TGTGCCAGCAGCTCCGCAGGAGGCCCCGGTGGGCCCAGCTACGAGCAGTACTTC.

This chain joins TRBV27 and TRBJ2-7; possibly TRBD2 for D (6 bases). The CDR3 length is 15 residues. Germline V gene sequence: CDR1 MNHEY, CDR2 SMNVEV (reference sequence). Trimming took off 5 bases at V and 4 bases at J, with 18 bases between the two ends. The CDR3 DNA reads TGTGCCAGCAGTACCCGGCGGGAACTTACTTACGAGCAGTACTTC. It codes for CASSTRRELTYEQYF.

The chain employs TRBV6-5 and TRBJ1-4; 7 bases are a match to TRBD1. The germline gives CDR1 MNHEY, CDR2 SVGAGI. Trimming removed 3 bases from V and 6 bases from J; junction bases left unmatched: 7. The CDR3 loop spans 15 amino acids. DNA of the CDR3: TGTGCCAGCAGTTATATGGACAGGAATGATGAAAAACTGTTTTTT. Its protein product is CASSYMDRNDEKLFF.

The chain joins TRBV5-1 to TRBJ1-4; the D gene is possibly TRBD1 (5 bases). Trimming stripped 2 bases from V and 5 bases from J, with 10 bases between. Germline values: CDR1 SGHRS, CDR2 YFSETQ. There are 14 residues in the CDR3. The CDR3 is CASSLGTSNEKLFF. The DNA for the CDR3 is TGCGCCAGCAGCTTAGGGACCTCGAATGAAAAACTGTTTTTT.

The gene calls are TRBV7-9 and TRBJ1-4; a weak D match, TRBD1 (6 bases). The CDR3 spans 16 residues. Germline-derived CDR1 and CDR2 are SEHNR and FQNEAQ (reference sequence). The V end was cut by 2 bases, the J end by 2 bases, with 12 bases between. The CDR3 coding sequence is TGTGCCAGCAGCTTACCGGGGGCAGGGACTAATGAAAAACTGTTTTTT. Amino acids: CASSLPGAGTNEKLFF.

The chain joins TRBV28 to TRBJ2-7; D may be TRBD1 or TRBD2 (5 bases each). The germline V and J ends were trimmed by 6 bases and 0 bases, with 15 bases remaining between them. Germline V gene data show CDR1 as MDHEN and CDR2 as SYDVKM. The CDR3 contains 15 residues. CDR3 in DNA: TGTGCCAGCAGCCAGACCTGGGGGAGCTCCTACGAGCAGTACTTC. It yields the protein CASSQTWGSSYEQYF.

This clone was seen a few times. This rearrangement joins TRBV9 to TRBJ1-1; D is uncertain. V lost 4 bases and J lost 0, with 16 bases in between. The CDR3 sequence is 16 residues long. CDR1 SGDLS and CDR2 YYNGEE come from the germline V gene. The CDR3 region has the DNA TGTGCCAGCAGCTCAGGACTGCCTCCCATGAACACTGAAGCTTTCTTT. It specifies CASSSGLPPMNTEAFF. Full variable domain (rest looked up from reference TRBV9 and TRBJ1-1): DSGVTQTPKHLITATGQRVTLRCSPRSGDLSVYWYQQSLDQGLQFLIQYYNGEERAKGNILERFSAQQFPDLHSELNLSSLELGDSALYFCASSSGLPPMNTEAFFGQGTRLTVV.

The rearrangement links TRBV19 to TRBJ1-6, with D possibly matching TRBD1 (5 bases). The ends were cut back, 3 bases at V and 10 bases at J, with 16 bases in the middle. Germline CDR1 reads LNHDA; CDR2 reads SQIVND (reference sequence). The CDR3 covers 15 residues. CDR3 region: CASSMMALTDSPLHF. CDR3 sequence (DNA): TGTGCCAGTAGTATGATGGCCCTGACAGACTCACCCCTCCACTTT.

This chain connects TRBV5-1 to TRBJ2-7; 7 positions match TRBD1. The V gene's germline CDR1 is SGHRS and CDR2 YFSETQ. The CDR3 has 15 residues. V lost 1 base to trimming and J lost 3 bases; unmatched junction nucleotides: 7. The chain's CDR3 is CASSLLEGANYEQYF. CDR3 in DNA: TGCGCCAGCAGCTTGCTTGAGGGGGCAAACTACGAGCAGTACTTC.

The V gene is TRBV30, the J gene TRBJ1-3, with 10 bases lining up with TRBD1. V was clipped by 3 bases and J by 3 bases; unmatched bases: 2. The CDR3 has 14 residues. CDR1 and CDR2 from the germline V gene are GTSNPN and SVGIG (reference sequence). The CDR3 sequence is CAWRGQGIGNTIYF. CDR3 sequence (DNA): TGTGCCTGGAGGGGACAGGGGATTGGAAACACCATATATTTT.

The chain uses TRBV4-1 and TRBJ2-7, with TRBD1 identical over 7 bases. After removal of 1 base from V and 0 bases from J, the junction contained 3 bases not matched to a gene. The CDR3 has 15 residues. Germline values: CDR1 MGHRA, CDR2 YSYEKL. The CDR3 reads CASSQVGQVSYEQYF. CDR3 nucleotides: TGCGCCAGCAGCCAAGTCGGACAGGTCTCCTACGAGCAGTACTTC.

This chain uses TRBV10-2 with TRBJ2-1; no reliable D call. The germline V gene has CDR1 WSHSY and CDR2 SAAADI. The CDR3 loop spans 15 amino acids. V was pared by 3 bases and J by 0 bases, with 9 bases between. The CDR3 loop is CASSERWSSYNEQFF. Written as DNA, the CDR3 is TGCGCCAGCAGTGAAAGGTGGAGCTCCTACAATGAGCAGTTCTTC.